This T cell receptor (beta chain) was profiled in a study of T cell changes during pregnancy in multiple sclerosis. CDR1 and CDR2 from the germline V gene are MDHEN and SYDVKM. Trimming took off 6 bases at V and 2 bases at J, with 20 bases between the two ends. The CDR3 is 17 amino acids. This table comes from immunoSEQ multiplex PCR, and its TCRdb copy is limited to in-frame clones, with some not included. The table records roughly 47,000 clones, under 95% of them present only once. This material consisted of CD8+ T cells from peripheral blood mononuclear cells, taken before pregnancy. The sequence came from a female donor with multiple sclerosis, enrolled in a pregnancy study. The rearrangement joins TRBV28 to TRBJ1-5, with D uncertain. The CDR3 loop reads CASRTPDGGVRNQPQHF. The CDR3 DNA reads as TGTGCCAGCAGGACCCCAGATGGCGGGGTACGCAATCAGCCCCAGCATTTT.